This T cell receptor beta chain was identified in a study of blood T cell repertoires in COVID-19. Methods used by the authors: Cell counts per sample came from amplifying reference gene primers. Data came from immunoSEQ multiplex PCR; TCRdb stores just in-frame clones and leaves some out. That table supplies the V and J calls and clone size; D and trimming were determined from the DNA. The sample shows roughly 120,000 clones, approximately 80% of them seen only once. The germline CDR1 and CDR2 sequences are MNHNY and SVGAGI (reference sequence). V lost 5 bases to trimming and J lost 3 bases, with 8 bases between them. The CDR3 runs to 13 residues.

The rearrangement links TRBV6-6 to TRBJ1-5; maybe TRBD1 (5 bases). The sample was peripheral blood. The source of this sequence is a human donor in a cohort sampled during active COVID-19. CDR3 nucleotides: TGTGCCAGCAGTGAGACAGTCAATCAGCCCCAGCATTTT. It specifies CASSETVNQPQHF.